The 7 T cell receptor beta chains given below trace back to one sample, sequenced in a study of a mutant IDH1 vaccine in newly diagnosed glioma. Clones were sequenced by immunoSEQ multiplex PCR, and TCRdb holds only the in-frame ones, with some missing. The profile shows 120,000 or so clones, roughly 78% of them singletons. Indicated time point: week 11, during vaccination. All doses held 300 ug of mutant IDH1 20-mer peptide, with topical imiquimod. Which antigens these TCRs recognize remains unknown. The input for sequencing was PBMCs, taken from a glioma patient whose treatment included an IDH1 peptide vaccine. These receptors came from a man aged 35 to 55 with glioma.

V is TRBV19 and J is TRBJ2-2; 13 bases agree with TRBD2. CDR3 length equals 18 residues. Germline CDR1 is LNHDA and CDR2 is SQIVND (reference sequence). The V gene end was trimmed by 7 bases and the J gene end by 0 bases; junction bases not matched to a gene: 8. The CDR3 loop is CASIPGLAGATNTGELFF. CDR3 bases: TGTGCCAGTATCCCTGGACTAGCGGGGGCTACGAACACCGGGGAGCTGTTTTTT.

Here the CDR3 reads CASSLLAPASAGGKETQYF. CDR3 DNA: TGCGCCAGCAGCTTGCTGGCTCCGGCGAGTGCGGGAGGGAAGGAGACCCAGTACTTC. The genes are TRBV5-1 and TRBJ2-5, with 9 bases that match TRBD2. Germline CDR1 is SGHRS and CDR2 is YFSETQ. After removal of 1 base from V and 5 bases from J, the junction contained 18 bases not matched to a gene. CDR3 size: 19 residues. Based on the CDR3 plus reference TRBV5-1 and TRBJ2-5, the full variable domain is KAGVTQTPRYLIKTRGQQVTLSCSPISGHRSVSWYQQTPGQGLQFLFEYFSETQRNKGNFPGRFSGRQFSNSRSEMNVSTLELGDSALYLCASSLLAPASAGGKETQYFGPGTRLLVL.

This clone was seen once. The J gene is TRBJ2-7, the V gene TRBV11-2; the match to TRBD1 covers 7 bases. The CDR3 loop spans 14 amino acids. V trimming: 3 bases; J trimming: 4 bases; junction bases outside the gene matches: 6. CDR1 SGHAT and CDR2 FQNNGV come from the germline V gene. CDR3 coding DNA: TGTGCCAGCAGCTTGGGAAGGGGGCTTTACGAGCAGTACTTC. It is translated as CASSLGRGLYEQYF.

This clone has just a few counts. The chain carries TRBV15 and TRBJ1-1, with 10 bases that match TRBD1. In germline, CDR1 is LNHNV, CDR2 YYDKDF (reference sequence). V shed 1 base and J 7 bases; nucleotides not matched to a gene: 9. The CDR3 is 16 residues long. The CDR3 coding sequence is TGTGCCACCAGCAGAGGCATTGACAGGGGGCTGCTTGAAGCTTTCTTT. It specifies CATSRGIDRGLLEAFF.

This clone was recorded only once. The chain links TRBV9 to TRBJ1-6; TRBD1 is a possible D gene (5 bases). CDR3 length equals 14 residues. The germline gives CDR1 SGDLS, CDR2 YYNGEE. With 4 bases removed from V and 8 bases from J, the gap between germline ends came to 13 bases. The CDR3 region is CASSRDPRDSPLHF. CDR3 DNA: TGTGCCAGCAGCCGGGACCCGAGGGATTCACCCCTCCACTTT.

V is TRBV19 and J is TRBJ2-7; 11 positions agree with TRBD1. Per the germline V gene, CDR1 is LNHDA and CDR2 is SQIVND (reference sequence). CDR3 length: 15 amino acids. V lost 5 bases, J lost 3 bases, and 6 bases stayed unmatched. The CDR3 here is CASSVAGTGGYEQYF. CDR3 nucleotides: TGTGCCAGTAGTGTTGCCGGGACAGGGGGCTACGAGCAGTACTTC.

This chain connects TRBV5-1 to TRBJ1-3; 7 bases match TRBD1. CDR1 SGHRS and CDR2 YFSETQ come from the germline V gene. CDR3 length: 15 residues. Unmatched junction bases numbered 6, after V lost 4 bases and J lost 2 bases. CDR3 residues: CASSRTQGAGNTIYF. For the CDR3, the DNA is TGCGCCAGCAGCCGCACTCAGGGGGCTGGAAACACCATATATTTT. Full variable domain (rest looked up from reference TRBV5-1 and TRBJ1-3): KAGVTQTPRYLIKTRGQQVTLSCSPISGHRSVSWYQQTPGQGLQFLFEYFSETQRNKGNFPGRFSGRQFSNSRSEMNVSTLELGDSALYLCASSRTQGAGNTIYFGEGSWLTVV.